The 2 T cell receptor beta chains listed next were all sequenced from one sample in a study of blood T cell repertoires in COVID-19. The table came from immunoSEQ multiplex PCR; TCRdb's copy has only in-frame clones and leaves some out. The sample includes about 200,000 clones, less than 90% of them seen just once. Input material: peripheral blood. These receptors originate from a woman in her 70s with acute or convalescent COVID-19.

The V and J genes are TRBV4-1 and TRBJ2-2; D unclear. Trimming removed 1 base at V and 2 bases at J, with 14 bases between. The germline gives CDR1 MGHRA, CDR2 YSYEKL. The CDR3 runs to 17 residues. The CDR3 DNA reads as TGCGCCAGCAGCCAAGTGGGTATCGGTAGCAACACCGGGGAGCTGTTTTTT. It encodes CASSQVGIGSNTGELFF.

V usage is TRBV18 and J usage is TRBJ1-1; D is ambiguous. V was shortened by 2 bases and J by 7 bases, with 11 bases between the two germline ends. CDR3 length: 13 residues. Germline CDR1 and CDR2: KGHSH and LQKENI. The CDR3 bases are TGTGCCAGCTCACCAGAACAGAAAGGTGAAGCTTTCTTT. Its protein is CASSPEQKGEAFF.